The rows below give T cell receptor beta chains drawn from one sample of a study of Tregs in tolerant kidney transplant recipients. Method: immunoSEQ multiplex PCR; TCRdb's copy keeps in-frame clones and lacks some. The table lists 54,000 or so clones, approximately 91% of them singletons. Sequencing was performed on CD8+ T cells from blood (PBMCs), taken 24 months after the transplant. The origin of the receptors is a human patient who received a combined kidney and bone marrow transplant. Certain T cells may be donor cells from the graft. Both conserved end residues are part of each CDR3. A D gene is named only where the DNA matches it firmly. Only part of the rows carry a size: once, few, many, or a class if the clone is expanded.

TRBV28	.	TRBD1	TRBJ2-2	CASSFRGQISGELFF	TGTGCCAGCAGTTTCAGGGGGCAAATATCCGGGGAGCTGTTTTTT
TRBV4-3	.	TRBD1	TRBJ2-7	CASSQDRGQRREQYF	TGCGCCAGCAGCCAAGATAGGGGGCAGAGAAGGGAGCAGTACTTC
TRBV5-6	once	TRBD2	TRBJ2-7	CASSPTTPSGVSREQYF	TGTGCCAGCAGCCCGACGACCCCTAGCGGGGTTTCGAGAGAGCAGTACTTC
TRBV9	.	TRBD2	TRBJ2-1	CASSDPLRRSGGYLDEQFF	TGTGCCAGCAGCGATCCGCTACGGCGTAGCGGGGGGTACTTGGATGAGCAGTTCTTC
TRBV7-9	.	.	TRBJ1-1	CASSLARRMNTEAFF	TGTGCCAGCAGCTTAGCGCGCAGGATGAACACTGAAGCTTTCTTT
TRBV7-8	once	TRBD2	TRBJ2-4	CASSLEASGGEEGNIQYF	TGTGCCAGCAGCTTAGAGGCTAGCGGGGGGGAGGAGGGAAACATTCAGTACTTC
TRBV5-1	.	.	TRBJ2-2	CASSFEHWNTGELFF	TGCGCCAGCAGCTTTGAGCATTGGAACACCGGGGAGCTGTTTTTT
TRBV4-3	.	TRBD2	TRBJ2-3	CASSQDRLAGVTDTQYF	TGCGCCAGCAGCCAAGATCGGTTAGCGGGGGTCACAGATACGCAGTATTTT
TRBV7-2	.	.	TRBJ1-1	CASSSVFLSFDTEAFF	TGTGCCAGCAGCAGCGTTTTTCTTAGCTTTGACACTGAAGCTTTCTTT
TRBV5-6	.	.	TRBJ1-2	CASSPGRGGIYGYTF	TGTGCCAGCAGCCCCGGTCGGGGGGGGATCTATGGCTACACCTTC
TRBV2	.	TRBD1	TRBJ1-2	CASRVDRGSYGYTF	TGTGCCAGCAGGGTCGACAGGGGGTCCTATGGCTACACCTTC
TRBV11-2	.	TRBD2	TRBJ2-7	CASSELAGVAYEQYF	TGTGCCAGCAGCGAACTAGCGGGAGTAGCCTACGAGCAGTACTTC
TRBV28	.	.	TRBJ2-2	CASSWTVNTGELFF	TGTGCCAGCAGTTGGACAGTGAACACCGGGGAGCTGTTTTTT
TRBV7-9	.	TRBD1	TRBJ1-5	CVSSLAQGGPQHF	TGTGTCAGCAGCTTAGCGCAGGGGGGGCCCCAGCATTTT
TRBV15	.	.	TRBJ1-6	CATSASGSSYNSPLHF	TGTGCCACCAGCGCCAGCGGTAGCTCCTATAATTCCCCCCTCCACTTT
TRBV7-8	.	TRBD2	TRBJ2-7	CASSLYPSGGSIAGEQYF	TGTGCCAGCAGCTTATATCCTAGCGGGGGATCTATTGCGGGGGAGCAGTACTTC
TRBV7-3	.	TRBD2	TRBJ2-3	CASSLGLAGEADTQYF	TGTGCCAGCAGCTTAGGACTAGCGGGAGAGGCTGATACGCAGTATTTT
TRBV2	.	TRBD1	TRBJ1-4	CASSYSDRGGEKLFF	TGTGCCAGCAGTTATTCGGACAGGGGAGGAGAAAAACTGTTTTTT
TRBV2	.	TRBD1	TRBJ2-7	CASSYDRGYEQYF	TGTGCCAGCAGTTACGACAGGGGGTACGAGCAGTACTTC
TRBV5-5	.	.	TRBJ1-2	CASSLVEGPYGYTF	TGTGCCAGCAGCTTGGTGGAGGGACCCTATGGCTACACCTTC
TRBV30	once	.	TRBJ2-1	CAWNWYRSSYNEQFF	TGTGCCTGGAACTGGTACAGGAGCTCCTACAATGAGCAGTTCTTC
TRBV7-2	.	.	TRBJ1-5	CASSDTVSQPQHF	TGTGCCAGCAGCGATACAGTGAGTCAGCCCCAGCATTTT
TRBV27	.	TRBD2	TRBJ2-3	CASSLILAEGPTDTQYF	TGTGCCAGCAGTTTGATACTAGCGGAGGGTCCCACAGATACGCAGTATTTT
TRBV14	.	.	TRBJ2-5	CASSPWFGGAAQYF	TGTGCCAGCAGCCCCTGGTTCGGGGGAGCGGCCCAGTACTTC
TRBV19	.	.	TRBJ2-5	CASSISPGVGETQYF	TGTGCCAGTAGTATAAGTCCCGGGGTAGGCGAGACCCAGTACTTC
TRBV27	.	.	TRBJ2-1	CASSFTGGPPYNEQFF	TGTGCCAGCAGTTTCACCGGAGGGCCCCCTTACAATGAGCAGTTCTTC
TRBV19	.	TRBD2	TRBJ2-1	CASSIGGRGIVDEQFF	TGTGCCAGTAGTATTGGTGGGAGGGGAATTGTAGATGAGCAGTTCTTC
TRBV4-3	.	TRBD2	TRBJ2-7	CASLNNRDGGGNASYEQYF	TGCGCCAGCCTCAACAACAGAGATGGCGGGGGGAATGCCTCCTACGAGCAGTACTTC
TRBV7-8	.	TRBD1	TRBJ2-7	CASSLGTGASYEQYF	TGTGCCAGCAGCTTAGGGACAGGGGCAAGCTACGAGCAGTACTTC
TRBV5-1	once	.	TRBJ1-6	CASRVTSNSPLHF	TGCGCCAGCAGGGTAACTTCTAATTCCCCCCTCCACTTT
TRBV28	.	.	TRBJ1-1	CASSLAGITEAFF	TGTGCCAGCAGTTTAGCGGGGATCACTGAAGCTTTCTTT
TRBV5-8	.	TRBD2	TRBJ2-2	CASRKTGTSVNTGELFF	TGTGCCAGCAGAAAAACCGGGACTAGCGTAAACACCGGGGAGCTGTTTTTT
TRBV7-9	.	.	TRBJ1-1	CASSFSYSVTEAFF	TGTGCCAGCAGCTTTTCGTACAGTGTCACTGAAGCTTTCTTT
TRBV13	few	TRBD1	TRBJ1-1	CASSSGGGTEAFF	TGTGCCAGCAGCTCAGGGGGGGGCACTGAAGCTTTCTTT
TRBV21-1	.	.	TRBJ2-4	CASSLRGVRAKNIQYF	TGTGCCAGCAGCCTCCGGGGGGTTAGAGCCAAAAACATTCAGTACTTC
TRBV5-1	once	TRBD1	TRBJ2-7	CASSDSGQGFVEQYF	TGCGCCAGCAGCGACTCGGGACAGGGGTTCGTCGAGCAGTACTTC
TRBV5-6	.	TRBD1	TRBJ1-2	CASGDSGLDGYTF	TGTGCCAGCGGGGACAGCGGTTTGGATGGCTACACCTTC
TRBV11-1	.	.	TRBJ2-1	CASSLAPLGRYNEQFF	TGTGCCAGCAGCTTAGCGCCCCTAGGGAGGTACAATGAGCAGTTCTTC
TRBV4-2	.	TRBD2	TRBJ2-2	CASSQSLLAGDFYTGELFF	TGTGCCAGCAGCCAATCCTTGCTAGCGGGAGATTTTTACACCGGGGAGCTGTTTTTT
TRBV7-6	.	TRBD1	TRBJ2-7	CASSPQTGETYEQYF	TGTGCCAGCAGCCCCCAGACAGGGGAAACCTACGAGCAGTACTTC
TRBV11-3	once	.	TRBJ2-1	CASRGGQVSYNEQFF	TGTGCCAGCAGGGGGGGGCAGGTCTCCTACAATGAGCAGTTCTTC
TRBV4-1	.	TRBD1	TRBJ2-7	CASSQKGQNFYEQYF	TGCGCCAGCAGCCAAAAGGGACAGAATTTTTACGAGCAGTACTTC
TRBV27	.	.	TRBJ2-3	CASSLESFTDTQYF	TGTGCCAGCAGTTTGGAGTCGTTCACAGATACGCAGTATTTT
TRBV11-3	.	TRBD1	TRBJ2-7	CASSLIRDRVDEQYF	TGTGCCAGCAGCTTAATTAGGGACAGGGTCGACGAGCAGTACTTC
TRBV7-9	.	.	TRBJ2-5	CASSFLSGDYQETQYF	TGTGCCAGCAGCTTCCTTAGCGGAGACTACCAAGAGACCCAGTACTTC
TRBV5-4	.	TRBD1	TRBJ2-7	CASSPGTDTYEQYF	TGTGCCAGCAGCCCCGGGACAGACACCTACGAGCAGTACTTC
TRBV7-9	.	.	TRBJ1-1	CASSSVGLSTEAFF	TGTGCCAGCAGCTCTGTGGGACTATCCACTGAAGCTTTCTTT
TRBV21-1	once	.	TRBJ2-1	CASSKELGTGNEQFF	TGTGCCAGCAGCAAAGAACTCGGGACAGGCAATGAGCAGTTCTTC
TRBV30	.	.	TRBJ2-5	CAWSVGETQYF	TGTGCCTGGAGTGTCGGTGAGACCCAGTACTTC
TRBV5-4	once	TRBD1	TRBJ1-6	CASRYLQGALHF	TGTGCCAGCAGATATCTACAGGGGGCCCTCCACTTT
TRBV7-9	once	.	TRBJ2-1	CASSLGARYNEQFF	TGTGCCAGCAGCCTGGGGGCGCGTTACAATGAGCAGTTCTTC
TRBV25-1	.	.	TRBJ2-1	CASSEPGAGTGYNEQFF	TGTGCCAGCAGTGAACCCGGAGCCGGGACTGGATACAATGAGCAGTTCTTC
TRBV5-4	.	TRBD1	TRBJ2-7	CASSFDRGRVYEQYF	TGTGCCAGCAGCTTTGACAGGGGACGGGTATACGAGCAGTACTTC
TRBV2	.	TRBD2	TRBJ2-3	CASKPSGGQNTDTQYF	TGTGCCAGCAAACCTAGCGGGGGCCAAAACACAGATACGCAGTATTTT
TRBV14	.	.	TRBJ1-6	CASSQGQNPDSPLHF	TGTGCCAGCAGCCAAGGACAGAACCCGGATTCCCCCCTCCACTTT
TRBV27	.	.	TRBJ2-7	CASSWGGGTYEQYF	TGTGCCAGCAGTTGGGGAGGTGGGACCTACGAGCAGTACTTC
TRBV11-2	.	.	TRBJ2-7	CASSLVSGAGEQYF	TGTGCCAGCAGCTTGGTTTCAGGGGCTGGGGAGCAGTACTTC
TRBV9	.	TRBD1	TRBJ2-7	CASGNSLRDSSYEQYF	TGTGCCAGCGGAAACTCCCTCCGGGACAGCTCCTACGAGCAGTACTTC
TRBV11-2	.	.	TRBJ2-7	CASSLGIHEQYF	TGTGCCAGCAGCTTAGGTATCCACGAGCAGTACTTC
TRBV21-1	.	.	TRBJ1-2	CASSSEDRNYGYTF	TGTGCCAGCAGCTCGGAGGACAGGAACTATGGCTACACCTTC